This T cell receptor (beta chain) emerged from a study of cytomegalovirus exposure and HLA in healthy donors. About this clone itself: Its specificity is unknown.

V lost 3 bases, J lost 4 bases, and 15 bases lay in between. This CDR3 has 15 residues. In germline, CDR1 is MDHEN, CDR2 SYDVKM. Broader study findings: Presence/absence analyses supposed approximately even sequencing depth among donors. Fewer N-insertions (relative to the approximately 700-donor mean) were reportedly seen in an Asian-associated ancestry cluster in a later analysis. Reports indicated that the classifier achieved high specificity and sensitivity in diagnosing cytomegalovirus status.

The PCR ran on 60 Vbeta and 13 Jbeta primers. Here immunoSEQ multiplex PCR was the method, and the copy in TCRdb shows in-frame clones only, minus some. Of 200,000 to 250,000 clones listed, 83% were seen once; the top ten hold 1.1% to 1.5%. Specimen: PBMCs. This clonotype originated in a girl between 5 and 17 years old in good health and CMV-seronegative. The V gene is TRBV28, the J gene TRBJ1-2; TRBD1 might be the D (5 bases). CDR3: CASSFRVAGGYGYTF. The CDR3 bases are TGTGCCAGCAGTTTTAGGGTGGCCGGGGGCTATGGCTACACCTTC.